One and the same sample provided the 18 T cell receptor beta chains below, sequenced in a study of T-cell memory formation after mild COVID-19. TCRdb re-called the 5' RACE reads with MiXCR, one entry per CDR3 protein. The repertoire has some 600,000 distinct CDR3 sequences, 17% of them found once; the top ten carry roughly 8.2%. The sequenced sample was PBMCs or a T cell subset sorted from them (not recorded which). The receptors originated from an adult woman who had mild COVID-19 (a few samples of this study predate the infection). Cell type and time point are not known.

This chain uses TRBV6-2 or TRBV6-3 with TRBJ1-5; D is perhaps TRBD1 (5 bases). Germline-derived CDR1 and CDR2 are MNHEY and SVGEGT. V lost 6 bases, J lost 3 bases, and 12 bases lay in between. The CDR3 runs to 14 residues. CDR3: CASRRNGHNQPQHF. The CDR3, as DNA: TGTGCCAGCAGGAGAAACGGACACAATCAGCCCCAGCATTTT.

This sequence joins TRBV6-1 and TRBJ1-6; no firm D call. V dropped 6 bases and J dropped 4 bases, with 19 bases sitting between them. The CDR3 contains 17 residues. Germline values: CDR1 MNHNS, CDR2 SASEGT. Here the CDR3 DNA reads TGTGCCAGCAGGGAACTTCGTGGAATTGGGTATAATTCACCCCTCCACTTT. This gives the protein CASRELRGIGYNSPLHF.

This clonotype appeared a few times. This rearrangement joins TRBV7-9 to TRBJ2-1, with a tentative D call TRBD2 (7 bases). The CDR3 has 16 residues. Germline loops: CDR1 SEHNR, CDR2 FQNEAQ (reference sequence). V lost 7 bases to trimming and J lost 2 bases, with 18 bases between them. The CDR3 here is CASNPLGGAAYNEQFF. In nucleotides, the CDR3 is TGTGCCAGCAACCCGCTGGGGGGGGCCGCCTACAATGAGCAGTTCTTC.

This chain's CDR3 is CASRPGGPGQETQYF. Written as DNA, the CDR3 is TGTGCCAGCCGCCCGGGAGGGCCGGGCCAAGAGACCCAGTACTTC. V and J are TRBV28 and TRBJ2-5, with TRBD2 identical over 8 bases. Germline values: CDR1 MDHEN, CDR2 SYDVKM. The CDR3 extends over 15 amino acids. V was pared by 8 bases and J by 1 base, with 9 bases of the junction left unmatched. The variable domain in full, with the rest retrieved from reference TRBV28 and TRBJ2-5, is DVKVTQSSRYLVKRTGEKVFLECVQDMDHENMFWYRQDPGLGLRLIYFSYDVKMKEKGDIPEGYSVSREKKERFSLILESASTNQTSMYLCASRPGGPGQETQYFGPGTRLLVL.

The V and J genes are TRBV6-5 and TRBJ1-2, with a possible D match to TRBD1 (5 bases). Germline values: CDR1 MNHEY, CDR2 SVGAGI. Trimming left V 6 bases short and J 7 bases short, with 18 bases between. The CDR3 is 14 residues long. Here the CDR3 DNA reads TGTGCCAGCAGGGAGCTCGGGGACGTTACTGGCTACACCTTC. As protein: CASRELGDVTGYTF.

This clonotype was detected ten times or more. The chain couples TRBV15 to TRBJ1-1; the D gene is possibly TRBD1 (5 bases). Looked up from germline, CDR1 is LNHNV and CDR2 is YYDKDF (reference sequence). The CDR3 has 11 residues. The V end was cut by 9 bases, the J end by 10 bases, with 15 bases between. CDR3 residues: CATSGTGIAFF. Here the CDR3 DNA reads TGTGCCACTTCTGGGACGGGGATAGCTTTCTTT.

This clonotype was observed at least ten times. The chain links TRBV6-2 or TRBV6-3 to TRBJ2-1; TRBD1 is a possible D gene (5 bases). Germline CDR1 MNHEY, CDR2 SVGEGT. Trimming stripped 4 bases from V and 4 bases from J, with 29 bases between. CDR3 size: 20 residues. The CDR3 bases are TGTGCCAGCAGTTTGAATCAGCTTGGGCTCTCGAGACAGCCTTACAATGAGCAGTTCTTC. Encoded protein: CASSLNQLGLSRQPYNEQFF.

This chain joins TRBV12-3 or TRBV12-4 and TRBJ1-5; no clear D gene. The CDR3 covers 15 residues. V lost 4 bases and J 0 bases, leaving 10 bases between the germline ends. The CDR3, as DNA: TGTGCCAGCAGTTCAGCCCTTGGTAGCAATCAGCCCCAGCATTTT. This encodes CASSSALGSNQPQHF.

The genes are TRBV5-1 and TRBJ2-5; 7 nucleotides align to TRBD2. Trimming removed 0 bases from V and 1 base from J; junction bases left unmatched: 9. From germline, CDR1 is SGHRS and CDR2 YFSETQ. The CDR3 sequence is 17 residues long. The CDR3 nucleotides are TGCGCCAGCAGCTTGGAGTTTTTGGCGGGAGTCCAAGAGACCCAGTACTTC. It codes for CASSLEFLAGVQETQYF.

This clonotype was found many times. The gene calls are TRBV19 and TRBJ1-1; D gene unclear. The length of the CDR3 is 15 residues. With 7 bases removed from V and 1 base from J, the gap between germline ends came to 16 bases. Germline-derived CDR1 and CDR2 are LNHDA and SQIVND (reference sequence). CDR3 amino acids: CASIPRDSANTEAFF. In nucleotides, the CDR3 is TGTGCCAGTATCCCAAGGGATAGTGCGAACACTGAAGCTTTCTTT. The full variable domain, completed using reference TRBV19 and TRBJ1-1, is DGGITQSPKYLFRKEGQNVTLSCEQNLNHDAMYWYRQDPGQGLRLIYYSQIVNDFQKGDIAEGYSVSREKKESFPLTVTSAQKNPTAFYLCASIPRDSANTEAFFGQGTRLTVV.

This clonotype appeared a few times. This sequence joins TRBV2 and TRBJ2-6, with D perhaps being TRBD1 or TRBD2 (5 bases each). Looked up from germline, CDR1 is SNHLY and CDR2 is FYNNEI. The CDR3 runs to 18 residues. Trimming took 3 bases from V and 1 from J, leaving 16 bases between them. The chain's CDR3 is CASSDGAPTGSGANVLTF. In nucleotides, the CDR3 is TGTGCCAGCAGTGACGGGGCACCAACCGGGTCTGGGGCCAACGTCCTGACTTTC. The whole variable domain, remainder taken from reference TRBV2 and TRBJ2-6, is EPEVTQTPSHQVTQMGQEVILRCVPISNHLYFYWYRQILGQKVEFLVSFYNNEISEKSEIFDDQFSVERPDGSNFTLKIRSTKLEDSAMYFCASSDGAPTGSGANVLTFGAGSRLTVL.

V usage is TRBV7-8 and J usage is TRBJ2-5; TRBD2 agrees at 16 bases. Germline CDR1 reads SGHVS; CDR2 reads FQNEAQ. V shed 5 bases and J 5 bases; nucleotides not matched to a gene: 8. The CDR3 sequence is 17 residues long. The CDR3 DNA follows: TGTGCCAGCAGCCCGGGACTAGCGGGAGGGCGTGGTGAGACCCAGTACTTC. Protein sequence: CASSPGLAGGRGETQYF.

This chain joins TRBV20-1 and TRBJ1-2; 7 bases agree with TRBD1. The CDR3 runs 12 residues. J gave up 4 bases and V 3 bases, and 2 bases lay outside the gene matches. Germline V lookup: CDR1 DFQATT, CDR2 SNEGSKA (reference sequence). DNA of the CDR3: TGCAGTGCTAGCAGGACAGGCTATGGCTACACCTTC. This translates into CSASRTGYGYTF.

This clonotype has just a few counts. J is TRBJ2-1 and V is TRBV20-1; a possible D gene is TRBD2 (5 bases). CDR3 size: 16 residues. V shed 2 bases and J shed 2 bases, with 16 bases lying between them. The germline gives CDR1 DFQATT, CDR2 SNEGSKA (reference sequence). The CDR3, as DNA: TGCAGTGCTAGACCCTGGACGGGGAGCACCTACAATGAGCAGTTCTTC. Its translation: CSARPWTGSTYNEQFF.

CDR3 in DNA: TGTGCCAGCAGTGAAACTAGGGACAGAGCCTACGAGCAGTACTTC. It translates to CASSETRDRAYEQYF. The chain carries TRBV6-5 and TRBJ2-7; 7 nucleotides agree with TRBD1. Per the germline V gene, CDR1 is MNHEY and CDR2 is SVGAGI. The CDR3 is made up of 15 amino acids. V lost 5 bases, J lost 2 bases, and 9 bases stayed unmatched.

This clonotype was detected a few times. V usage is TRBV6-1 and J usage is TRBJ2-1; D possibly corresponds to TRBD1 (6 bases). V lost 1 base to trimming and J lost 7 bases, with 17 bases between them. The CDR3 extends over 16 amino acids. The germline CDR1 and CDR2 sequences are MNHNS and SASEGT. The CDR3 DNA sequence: TGTGCCAGCAGTGAAGTTTGGTTTCGACAGGCAAATGAGCAGTTCTTC. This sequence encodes CASSEVWFRQANEQFF.

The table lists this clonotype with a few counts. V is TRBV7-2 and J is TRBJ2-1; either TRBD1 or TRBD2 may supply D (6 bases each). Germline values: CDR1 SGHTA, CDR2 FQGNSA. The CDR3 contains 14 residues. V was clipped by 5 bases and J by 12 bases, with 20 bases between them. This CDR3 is CASSRGDPGMVQFF. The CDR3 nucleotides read TGTGCCAGCAGCAGGGGGGACCCCGGAATGGTGCAGTTCTTC.

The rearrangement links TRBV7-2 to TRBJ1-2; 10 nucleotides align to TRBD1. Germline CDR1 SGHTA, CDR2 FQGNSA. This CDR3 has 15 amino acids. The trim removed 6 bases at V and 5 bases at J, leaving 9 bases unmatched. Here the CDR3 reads CASSMEGTGAYGYTF. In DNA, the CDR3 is TGTGCCAGCAGTATGGAGGGGACAGGGGCTTATGGCTACACCTTC.